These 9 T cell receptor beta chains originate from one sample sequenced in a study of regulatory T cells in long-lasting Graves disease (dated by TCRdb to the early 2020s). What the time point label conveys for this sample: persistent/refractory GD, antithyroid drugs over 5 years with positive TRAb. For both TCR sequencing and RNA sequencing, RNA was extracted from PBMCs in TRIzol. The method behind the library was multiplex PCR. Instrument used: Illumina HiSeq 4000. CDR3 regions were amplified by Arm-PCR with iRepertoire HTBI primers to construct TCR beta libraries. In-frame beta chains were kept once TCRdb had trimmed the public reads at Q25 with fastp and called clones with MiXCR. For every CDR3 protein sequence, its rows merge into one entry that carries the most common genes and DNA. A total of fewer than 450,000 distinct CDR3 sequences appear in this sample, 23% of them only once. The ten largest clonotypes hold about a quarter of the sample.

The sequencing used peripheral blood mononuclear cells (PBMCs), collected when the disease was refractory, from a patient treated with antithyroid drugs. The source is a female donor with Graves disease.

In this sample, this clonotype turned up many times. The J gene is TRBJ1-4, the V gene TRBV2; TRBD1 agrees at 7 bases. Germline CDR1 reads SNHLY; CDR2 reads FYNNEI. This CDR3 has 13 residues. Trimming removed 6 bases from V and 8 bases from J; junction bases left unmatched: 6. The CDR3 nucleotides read TGTGCCAGCAGCGGAGGGGGCGGAGAAAAACTGTTTTTT. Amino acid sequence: CASSGGGGEKLFF.

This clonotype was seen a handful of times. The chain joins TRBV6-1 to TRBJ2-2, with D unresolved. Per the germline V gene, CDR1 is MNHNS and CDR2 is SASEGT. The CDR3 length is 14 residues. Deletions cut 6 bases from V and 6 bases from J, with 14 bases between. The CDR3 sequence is CASRPGRLSGELFF. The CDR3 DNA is TGTGCCAGCAGACCCGGACGCCTCTCCGGGGAGCTGTTTTTT.

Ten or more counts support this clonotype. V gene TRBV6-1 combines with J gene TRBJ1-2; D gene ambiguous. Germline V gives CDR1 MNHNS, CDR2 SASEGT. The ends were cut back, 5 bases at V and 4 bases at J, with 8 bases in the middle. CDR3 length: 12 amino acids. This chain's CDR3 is CASSRQVYGYTF. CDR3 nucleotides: TGTGCCAGCAGTCGCCAGGTCTATGGCTACACCTTC.

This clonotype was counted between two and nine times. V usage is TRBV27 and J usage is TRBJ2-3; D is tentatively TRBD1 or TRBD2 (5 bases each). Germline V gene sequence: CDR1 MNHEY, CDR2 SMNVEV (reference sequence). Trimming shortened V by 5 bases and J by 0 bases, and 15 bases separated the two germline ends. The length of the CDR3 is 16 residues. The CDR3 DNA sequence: TGTGCCAGCAGTCCCGGGACCTTAAGAAGCACAGATACGCAGTATTTT. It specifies CASSPGTLRSTDTQYF.

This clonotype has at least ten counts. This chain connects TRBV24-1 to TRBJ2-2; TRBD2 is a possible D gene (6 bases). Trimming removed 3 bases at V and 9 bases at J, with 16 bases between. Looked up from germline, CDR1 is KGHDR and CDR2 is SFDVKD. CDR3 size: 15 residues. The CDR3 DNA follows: TGTGCCACCAGTGATACCATCGGGAGAAACAGGGAGCTGTTTTTT. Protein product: CATSDTIGRNRELFF.

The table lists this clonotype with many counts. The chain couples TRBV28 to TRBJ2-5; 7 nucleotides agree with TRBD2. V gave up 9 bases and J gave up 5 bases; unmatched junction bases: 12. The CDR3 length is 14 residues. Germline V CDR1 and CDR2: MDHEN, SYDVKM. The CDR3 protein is CASGGSIFHETQYF. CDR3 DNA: TGTGCCAGTGGCGGGAGTATCTTCCACGAGACCCAGTACTTC. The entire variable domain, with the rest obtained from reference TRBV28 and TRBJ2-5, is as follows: DVKVTQSSRYLVKRTGEKVFLECVQDMDHENMFWYRQDPGLGLRLIYFSYDVKMKEKGDIPEGYSVSREKKERFSLILESASTNQTSMYLCASGGSIFHETQYFGPGTRLLVL.

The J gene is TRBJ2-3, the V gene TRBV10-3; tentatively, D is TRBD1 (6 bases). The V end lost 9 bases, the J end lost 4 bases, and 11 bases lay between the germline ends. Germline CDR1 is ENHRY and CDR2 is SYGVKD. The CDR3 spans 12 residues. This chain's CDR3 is CAIAGDPDTQYF. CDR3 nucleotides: TGTGCCATAGCAGGGGACCCAGATACGCAGTATTTT.

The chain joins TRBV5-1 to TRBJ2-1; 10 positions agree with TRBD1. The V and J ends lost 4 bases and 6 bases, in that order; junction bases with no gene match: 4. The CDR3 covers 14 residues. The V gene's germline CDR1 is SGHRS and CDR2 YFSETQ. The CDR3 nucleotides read TGCGCCAGCAGCGCGGGACAGGGGATCAATGAGCAGTTCTTC. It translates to CASSAGQGINEQFF. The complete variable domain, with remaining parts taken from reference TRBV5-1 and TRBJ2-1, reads KAGVTQTPRYLIKTRGQQVTLSCSPISGHRSVSWYQQTPGQGLQFLFEYFSETQRNKGNFPGRFSGRQFSNSRSEMNVSTLELGDSALYLCASSAGQGINEQFFGPGTRLTVL.

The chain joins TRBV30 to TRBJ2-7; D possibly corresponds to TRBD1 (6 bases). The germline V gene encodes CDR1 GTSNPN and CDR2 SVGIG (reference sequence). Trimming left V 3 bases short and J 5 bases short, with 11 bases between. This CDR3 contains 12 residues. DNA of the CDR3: TGTGCCTGGAGGGGGGCGGCCCACGAGCAGTACTTC. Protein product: CAWRGAAHEQYF.